This passage covers 23 T cell receptor beta chains from one sample sequenced in a study of T-cell memory formation after mild COVID-19. TCRdb ran MiXCR on the 5' RACE reads and lists one entry per CDR3 protein. The table has hundreds of thousands of distinct CDR3 sequences, 20% to 25% seen once; the top ten hold about 10%. Sequencing was carried out using PBMCs or a T cell subset sorted from them (not recorded which). These TCRs come from an adult woman who had mild COVID-19 (a few samples of this study predate the infection). Cell type and time point are not known.

In its sample, this clonotype was seen many times. The CDR3 bases are TGTGCCAGCAGCCCCATGACCGGGGAGCTGTTTTTT. It encodes CASSPMTGELFF. V and J are TRBV7-3 and TRBJ2-2, with D uncertain. The V gene lost 5 bases and the J gene lost 5 bases, with 6 bases spanning the gap. CDR1 and CDR2 from the germline V gene are SGHTA and FQGTGA. The CDR3 covers 12 residues.

This chain connects TRBV12-3 or TRBV12-4 to TRBJ2-3; no firm D call. Between the trimmed V and J ends, which lost 5 bases and 4 bases, there was a span of 16 bases. This CDR3 comprises 15 residues. The CDR3 sequence: CASSTLLGPADTQYF. In nucleotides, the CDR3 is TGTGCCAGCAGTACCCTTTTAGGGCCGGCAGATACGCAGTATTTT.

This chain connects TRBV27 to TRBJ1-2; D is undetermined. The germline V gene has CDR1 MNHEY and CDR2 SMNVEV (reference sequence). Trimming cost V 0 bases and J 13 bases, with 12 bases left between them. CDR3 length: 12 residues. The CDR3 here is CASSLSGVSVTF. The CDR3 region has the DNA TGTGCCAGCAGTTTATCCGGGGTTTCTGTCACCTTC.

This clonotype was seen a few times. Relative to the germline gene, one junction end is altered; a read error may explain this. The chain has TRBV5-1 and TRBJ2-3, with D possibly matching TRBD1 (5 bases). This CDR3 has 16 amino acids. Germline CDR1 and CDR2: SGHRS and YFSETQ. CDR3 DNA sequence: TGCGCCAGCTCCCTCTACGGCAGGGATAGCACAGATACGCAGTACTTT. Its translation is CASSLYGRDSTDTQYF. Combining the CDR3 with reference TRBV5-1 and TRBJ2-3 gives the whole variable domain KAGVTQTPRYLIKTRGQQVTLSCSPISGHRSVSWYQQTPGQGLQFLFEYFSETQRNKGNFPGRFSGRQFSNSRSEMNVSTLELGDSALYLCASSLYGRDSTDTQYFGPGTRLTVL.

The rearrangement links TRBV30 to TRBJ1-2; D may be TRBD1 (6 bases). Germline V gene lookup returns CDR1 GTSNPN and CDR2 SVGIG (reference sequence). The CDR3 runs to 16 residues. V was shortened by 0 bases and J by 0 bases, with 14 bases between the two germline ends. The CDR3 loop reads CAWSVLSGAPNYGYTF. As DNA, the CDR3 is TGTGCCTGGAGTGTACTTTCGGGGGCGCCTAACTATGGCTACACCTTC.

This chain links TRBV11-2 with TRBJ2-1; 7 bases map to TRBD2. CDR3 length: 13 residues. The V gene's germline CDR1 is SGHAT and CDR2 FQNNGV. V dropped 5 bases and J dropped 9; count of bases not matched to a gene: 7. The CDR3, as DNA: TGTGCCAGCAGCCAAAGCGGGACGGCTGAGCAGTTCTTC. It encodes CASSQSGTAEQFF.

The V gene is TRBV6-5, the J gene TRBJ2-2; 7 bases are a match to TRBD1. Trimming took 4 bases from V and 6 from J; bases not matched to a gene: 5. The germline V gene encodes CDR1 MNHEY and CDR2 SVGAGI. The CDR3 loop spans 14 amino acids. The CDR3 coding sequence is TGTGCCAGCAGTTCCCCGACAGGGTCCGGGGAGCTGTTTTTT. This translates into CASSSPTGSGELFF.

This clonotype has only a few counts. The chain is built from TRBV5-4 and TRBJ1-2; possibly TRBD1 for D (5 bases). The germline CDR1 and CDR2 sequences are SGHNT and YYREEE (reference sequence). The CDR3 extends over 11 amino acids. V gave up 1 base and J gave up 10 bases, with 8 bases separating them. In DNA, the CDR3 is TGTGCCAGCAGCTTGACAGGAGCCTACACCTTC. Protein product: CASSLTGAYTF.

This clonotype was detected ten times or more. The chain joins TRBV7-9 to TRBJ2-1, with D possibly matching TRBD1 (6 bases). The CDR3 contains 14 residues. Germline-derived CDR1 and CDR2 are SEHNR and FQNEAQ (reference sequence). V lost 5 bases and J 4 bases, leaving 12 bases between the germline ends. The CDR3 coding sequence is TGTGCCAGCAGCCCACCGGGACATTACAATGAGCAGTTCTTC. Encoded protein: CASSPPGHYNEQFF.

Only a few counts were recorded for this clonotype. The chain is built from TRBV29-1 and TRBJ1-1; possibly TRBD1 for D (5 bases). Germline CDR1 and CDR2: SQVTM and ANQGSEA. V was shortened by 1 base and J by 6 bases, with 12 bases between the two germline ends. The CDR3 totals 13 residues. The CDR3 region is CSVEGGWASEAFF. Here the CDR3 DNA reads TGCAGCGTTGAAGGGGGCTGGGCTTCTGAAGCTTTCTTT.

The genes are TRBV4-1 and TRBJ2-5; 9 bases match TRBD2. From germline, CDR1 is MGHRA and CDR2 YSYEKL. The CDR3 is made up of 14 amino acids. V lost 6 bases and J lost 1; bases outside the gene matches: 3. CDR3 sequence: CASSHSGGQETQYF. CDR3 DNA: TGCGCCAGCAGTCATAGCGGGGGCCAAGAGACCCAGTACTTC.

The V gene is TRBV9, the J gene TRBJ2-3, with 10 bases identical to TRBD2. The length of the CDR3 is 18 residues. Trimming at V came to 4 bases and at J to 4 bases, leaving 15 bases not matched to a gene. Germline CDR1 is SGDLS and CDR2 is YYNGEE. The CDR3 sequence: CASSFAEGSSGSADTQYF. The CDR3 DNA sequence: TGTGCCAGCAGCTTCGCGGAAGGCTCTAGCGGGAGTGCAGATACGCAGTATTTT.

In this sample, this clonotype turned up a few times. V and J are TRBV5-1 and TRBJ1-1, with D unclear. The germline gives CDR1 SGHRS, CDR2 YFSETQ. The V gene lost 3 bases and the J gene lost 3 bases, with 6 bases spanning the gap. CDR3 length: 12 residues. The CDR3 loop is CASSSEHTEAFF. The CDR3 nucleotides read TGCGCCAGCAGCTCCGAGCACACTGAAGCTTTCTTT.

The V call is TRBV5-1, the J call TRBJ2-7, with D unclear. Germline values: CDR1 SGHRS, CDR2 YFSETQ. The CDR3 has 17 amino acids. Trimming left V 2 bases short and J 2 bases short, with 20 bases between. CDR3 nucleotides: TGCGCCAGCAGCTTAATCTCCGGCGGCCAGAGGCCCTACGAGCAGTACTTC. It codes for CASSLISGGQRPYEQYF.

The chain couples TRBV24-1 to TRBJ2-1; perhaps TRBD1 as D (6 bases). This CDR3 has 12 residues. The V end was cut by 9 bases, the J end by 3 bases, with 8 bases between. CDR1 is KGHDR and CDR2 is SFDVKD in the germline V gene. The DNA of the CDR3 is TGTGCCACCGTGGACAGCTACAATGAGCAGTTCTTC. Encoded protein: CATVDSYNEQFF.

V gene TRBV5-1 combines with J gene TRBJ2-7; D is perhaps TRBD1 (8 bases). The length of the CDR3 is 15 residues. Trimming removed 4 bases at V and 0 bases at J, with 14 bases between. The germline CDR1 and CDR2 sequences are SGHRS and YFSETQ. This CDR3 is CASSLNRGGSYEQYF. The CDR3 nucleotides are TGCGCCAGCAGCCTCAACAGGGGGGGCTCCTACGAGCAGTACTTC.

The V gene is TRBV12-3 or TRBV12-4, the J gene TRBJ1-5, with 7 bases that match TRBD1. V shed 6 bases and J 6 bases; nucleotides not matched to a gene: 8. The CDR3 is made up of 14 amino acids. The CDR3 spells CASRDSTGTQPQHF. The CDR3 DNA sequence: TGTGCCAGCAGGGATTCGACAGGGACTCAGCCCCAGCATTTT.

Comment on this clonotype: Compared with germline, one end of the junction differs, possibly owing to a read error. This chain joins TRBV5-1 and TRBJ1-2; D perhaps matches TRBD1 (5 bases). Germline values: CDR1 SGHRS, CDR2 YFSETQ. This CDR3 has 14 amino acids. CDR3 residues: CACSLGPPDYGYTF. CDR3 nucleotide sequence: TGCGCCTGCAGCTTGGGACCGCCGGACTATGGCTACACCTTC.

This clonotype has at least ten counts. In DNA form, the CDR3 reads TGTGCCAGCACTAACGAGGCCCCTAGGCCCACCGGGGAGCTGTTTTTT. This sequence encodes CASTNEAPRPTGELFF. The chain employs TRBV2 and TRBJ2-2; no reliable D call. Germline-derived CDR1 and CDR2 are SNHLY and FYNNEI. The V gene lost 7 bases and the J gene lost 4 bases, with 19 bases spanning the gap. The CDR3 totals 16 residues.

The chain joins TRBV29-1 to TRBJ2-1, with 14 bases that match TRBD2. The V and J ends lost 7 bases and 9 bases, in that order; junction bases with no gene match: 5. This CDR3 contains 13 residues. The V gene's germline CDR1 is SQVTM and CDR2 ANQGSEA. Written as DNA, the CDR3 is TGCAGCGGGAGGACTAGCGGGAGGATTGAGCAGTTCTTC. It codes for CSGRTSGRIEQFF.

This clonotype appeared once. This chain joins TRBV5-1 and TRBJ2-7; D perhaps matches TRBD2 (5 bases). Trimming took off 0 bases at V and 1 base at J, with 8 bases between the two ends. This CDR3 comprises 14 residues. Germline V gene sequence: CDR1 SGHRS, CDR2 YFSETQ. CDR3 loop: CASSLDGLSYEQYF. DNA for the CDR3: TGCGCCAGCAGCTTGGATGGACTTTCCTACGAGCAGTACTTC.

This clonotype turned up a few times. The J gene is TRBJ2-7, the V gene TRBV12-3 or TRBV12-4, with a tentative D call TRBD2 (6 bases). The length of the CDR3 is 14 residues. Trimming took off 5 bases at V and 5 bases at J, with 16 bases between the two ends. The CDR3 coding sequence is TGTGCCAGCAGTACCGCGGGAATAGGCAACGAGCAGTACTTC. It encodes CASSTAGIGNEQYF.

The chain couples TRBV30 to TRBJ2-1, with 8 bases fitting TRBD1. Germline trimming cut 4 bases from V and 5 bases from J; bases unmatched to any gene: 10. The CDR3 runs to 15 residues. Germline V gives CDR1 GTSNPN, CDR2 SVGIG (reference sequence). CDR3 loop: CAWIAGTGPDNEQFF. CDR3 sequence (DNA): TGTGCCTGGATCGCAGGGACAGGACCGGACAATGAGCAGTTCTTC.